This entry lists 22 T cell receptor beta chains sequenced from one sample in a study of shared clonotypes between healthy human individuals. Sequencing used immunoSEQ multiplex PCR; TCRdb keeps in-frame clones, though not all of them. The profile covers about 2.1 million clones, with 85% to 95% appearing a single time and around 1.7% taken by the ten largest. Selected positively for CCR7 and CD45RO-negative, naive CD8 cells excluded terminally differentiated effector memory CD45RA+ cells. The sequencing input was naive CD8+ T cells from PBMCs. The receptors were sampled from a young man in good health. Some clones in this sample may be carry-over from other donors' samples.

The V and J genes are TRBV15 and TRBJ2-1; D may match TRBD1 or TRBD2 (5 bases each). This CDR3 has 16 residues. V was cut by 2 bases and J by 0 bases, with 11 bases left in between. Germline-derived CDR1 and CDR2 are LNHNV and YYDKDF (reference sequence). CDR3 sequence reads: CATSRFPGGSYNEQFF. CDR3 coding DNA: TGTGCCACCAGCAGATTTCCTGGGGGCTCCTACAATGAGCAGTTCTTC. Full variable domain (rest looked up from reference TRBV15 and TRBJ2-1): DAMVIQNPRYQVTQFGKPVTLSCSQTLNHNVMYWYQQKSSQAPKLLFHYYDKDFNNEADTPDNFQSRRPNTSFCFLDIRSPGLGDTAMYLCATSRFPGGSYNEQFFGPGTRLTVL.

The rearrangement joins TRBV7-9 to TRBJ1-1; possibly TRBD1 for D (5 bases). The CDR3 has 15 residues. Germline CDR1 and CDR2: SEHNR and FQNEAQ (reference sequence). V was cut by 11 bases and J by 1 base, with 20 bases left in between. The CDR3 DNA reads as TGTGCCGGACCGGGGCCGCAGGGCCCGAACACTGAAGCTTTCTTT. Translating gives CAGPGPQGPNTEAFF.

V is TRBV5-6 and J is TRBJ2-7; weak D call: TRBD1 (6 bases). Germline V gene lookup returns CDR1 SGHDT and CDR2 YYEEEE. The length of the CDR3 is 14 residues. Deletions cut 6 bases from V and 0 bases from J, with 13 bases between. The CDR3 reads CASKSAGVSYEQYF. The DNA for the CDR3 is TGTGCCAGCAAGTCGGCAGGGGTCTCCTACGAGCAGTACTTC.

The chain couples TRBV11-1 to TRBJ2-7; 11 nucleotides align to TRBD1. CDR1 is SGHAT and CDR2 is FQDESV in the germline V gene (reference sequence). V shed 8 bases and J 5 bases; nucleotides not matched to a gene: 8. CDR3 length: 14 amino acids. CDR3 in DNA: TGTGCCAGCTCTACAGGGACAGGGGGTGACGAGCAGTACTTC. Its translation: CASSTGTGGDEQYF.

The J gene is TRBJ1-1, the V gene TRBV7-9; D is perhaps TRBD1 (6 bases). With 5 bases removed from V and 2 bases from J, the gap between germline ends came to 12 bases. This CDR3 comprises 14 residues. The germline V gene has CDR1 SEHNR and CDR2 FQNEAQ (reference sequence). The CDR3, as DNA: TGTGCCAGCAGCGAGGGGGTAGGAAACACTGAAGCTTTCTTT. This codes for CASSEGVGNTEAFF.

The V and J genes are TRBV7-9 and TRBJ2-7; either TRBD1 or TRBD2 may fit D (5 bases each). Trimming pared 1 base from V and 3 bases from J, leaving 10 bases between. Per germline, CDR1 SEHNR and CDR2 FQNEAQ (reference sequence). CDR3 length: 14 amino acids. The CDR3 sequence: CASSLVGEFYEQYF. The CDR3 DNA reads TGTGCCAGCAGCTTAGTAGGGGAGTTCTACGAGCAGTACTTC.

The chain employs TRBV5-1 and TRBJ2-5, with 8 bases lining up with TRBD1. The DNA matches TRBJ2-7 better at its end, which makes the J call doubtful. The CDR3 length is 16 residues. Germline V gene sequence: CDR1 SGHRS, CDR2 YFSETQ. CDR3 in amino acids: CASSLDVLTGAYEQYF. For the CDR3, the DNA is TGCGCCAGCAGCTTGGATGTATTGACAGGGGCTTACGAGCAGTACTTC.

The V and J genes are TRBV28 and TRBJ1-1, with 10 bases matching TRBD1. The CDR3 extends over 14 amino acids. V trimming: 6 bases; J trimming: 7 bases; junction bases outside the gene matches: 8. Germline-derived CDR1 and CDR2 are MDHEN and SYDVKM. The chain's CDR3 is CASSHRQGAHEAFF. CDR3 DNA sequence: TGTGCCAGCAGCCACCGACAGGGGGCGCATGAAGCTTTCTTT.

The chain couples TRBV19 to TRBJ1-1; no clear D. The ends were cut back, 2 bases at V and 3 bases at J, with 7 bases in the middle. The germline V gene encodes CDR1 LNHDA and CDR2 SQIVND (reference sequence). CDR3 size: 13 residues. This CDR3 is CASSIMEHTEAFF. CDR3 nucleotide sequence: TGTGCCAGTAGTATAATGGAGCACACTGAAGCTTTCTTT.

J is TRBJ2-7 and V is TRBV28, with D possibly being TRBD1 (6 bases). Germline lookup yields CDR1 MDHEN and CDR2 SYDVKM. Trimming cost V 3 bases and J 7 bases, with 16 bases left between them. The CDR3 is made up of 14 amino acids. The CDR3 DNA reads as TGTGCCAGCAGTTTCTGGACAGAGAAGGGGGAGCAGTACTTC. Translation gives CASSFWTEKGEQYF.

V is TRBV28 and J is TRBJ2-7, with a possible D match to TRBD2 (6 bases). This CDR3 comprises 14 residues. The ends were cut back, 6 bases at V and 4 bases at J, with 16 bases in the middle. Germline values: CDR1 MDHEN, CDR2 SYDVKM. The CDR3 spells CASSQPPGRYEQYF. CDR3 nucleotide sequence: TGTGCCAGCAGCCAACCCCCAGGGAGGTACGAGCAGTACTTC.

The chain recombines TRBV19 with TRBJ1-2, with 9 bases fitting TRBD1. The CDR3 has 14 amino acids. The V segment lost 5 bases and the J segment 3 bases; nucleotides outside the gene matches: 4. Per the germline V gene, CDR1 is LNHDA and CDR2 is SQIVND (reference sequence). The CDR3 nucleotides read TGTGCCAGTAGTCCGGGACAGGGAGACTATGGCTACACCTTC. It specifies CASSPGQGDYGYTF.

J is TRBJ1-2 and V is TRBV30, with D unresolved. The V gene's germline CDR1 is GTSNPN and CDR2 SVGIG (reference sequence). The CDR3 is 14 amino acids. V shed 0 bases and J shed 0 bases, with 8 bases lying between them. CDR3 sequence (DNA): TGTGCCTGGAGTGTAAAAGGGTCTAACTATGGCTACACCTTC. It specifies CAWSVKGSNYGYTF.

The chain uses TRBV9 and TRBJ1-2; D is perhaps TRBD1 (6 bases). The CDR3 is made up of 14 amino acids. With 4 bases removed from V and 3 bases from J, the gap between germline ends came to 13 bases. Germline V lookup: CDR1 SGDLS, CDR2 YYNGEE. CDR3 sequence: CASSLGTLHYGYTF. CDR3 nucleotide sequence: TGTGCCAGCAGCCTAGGGACACTCCACTATGGCTACACCTTC.

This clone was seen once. The CDR3 DNA sequence: TGTGCCAGCAGCCCAAAAACACCTAGCGGGAGGGCGGCTATCACAGATACGCAGTATTTT. Translation gives CASSPKTPSGRAAITDTQYF. V and J are TRBV7-3 and TRBJ2-3, with 12 bases matching TRBD2. V lost 5 bases and J lost 2; bases outside the gene matches: 17. The germline V gene has CDR1 SGHTA and CDR2 FQGTGA. The CDR3 has 20 residues.

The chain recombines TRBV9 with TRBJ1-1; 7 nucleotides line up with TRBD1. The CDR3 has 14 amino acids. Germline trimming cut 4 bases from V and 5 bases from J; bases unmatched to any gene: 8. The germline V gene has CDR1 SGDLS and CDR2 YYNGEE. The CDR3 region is CASSIGQGGTEAFF. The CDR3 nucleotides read TGTGCCAGCAGCATCGGGCAGGGGGGTACTGAAGCTTTCTTT.

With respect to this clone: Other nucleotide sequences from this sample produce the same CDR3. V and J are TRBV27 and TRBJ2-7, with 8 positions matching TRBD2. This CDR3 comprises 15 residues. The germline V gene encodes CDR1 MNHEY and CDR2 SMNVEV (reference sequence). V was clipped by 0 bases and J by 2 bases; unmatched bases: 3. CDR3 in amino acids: CASSLSGSGTYEQYF. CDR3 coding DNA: TGTGCCAGCAGTTTATCCGGTAGCGGGACCTACGAGCAGTACTTC.

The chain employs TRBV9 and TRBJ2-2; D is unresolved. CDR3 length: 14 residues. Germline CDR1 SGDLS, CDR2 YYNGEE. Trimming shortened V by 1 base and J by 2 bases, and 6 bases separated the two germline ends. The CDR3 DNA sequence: TGTGCCAGCAGCGTACTGTTTAACACCGGGGAGCTGTTTTTT. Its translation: CASSVLFNTGELFF.

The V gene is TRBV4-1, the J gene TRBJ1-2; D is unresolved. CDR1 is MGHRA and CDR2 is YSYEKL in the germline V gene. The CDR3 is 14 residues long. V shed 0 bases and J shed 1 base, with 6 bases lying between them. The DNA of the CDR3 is TGCGCCAGCAGCCAAGAAGACGGTAACTATGGCTACACCTTC. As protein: CASSQEDGNYGYTF.

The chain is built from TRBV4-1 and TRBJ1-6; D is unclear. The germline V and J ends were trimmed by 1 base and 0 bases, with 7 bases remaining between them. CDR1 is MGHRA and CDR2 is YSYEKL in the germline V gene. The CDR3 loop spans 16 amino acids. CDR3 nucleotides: TGCGCCAGCAGCCAAGGAGTTAGCTCCTATAATTCACCCCTCCACTTT. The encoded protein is CASSQGVSSYNSPLHF.

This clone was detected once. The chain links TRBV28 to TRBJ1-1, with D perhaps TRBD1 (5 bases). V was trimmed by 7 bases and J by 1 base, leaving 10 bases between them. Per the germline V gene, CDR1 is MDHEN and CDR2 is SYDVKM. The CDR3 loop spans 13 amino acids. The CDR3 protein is CASKGRENTEAFF. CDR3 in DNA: TGTGCCAGCAAGGGCAGGGAGAACACTGAAGCTTTCTTT. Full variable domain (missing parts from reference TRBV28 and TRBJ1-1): DVKVTQSSRYLVKRTGEKVFLECVQDMDHENMFWYRQDPGLGLRLIYFSYDVKMKEKGDIPEGYSVSREKKERFSLILESASTNQTSMYLCASKGRENTEAFFGQGTRLTVV.

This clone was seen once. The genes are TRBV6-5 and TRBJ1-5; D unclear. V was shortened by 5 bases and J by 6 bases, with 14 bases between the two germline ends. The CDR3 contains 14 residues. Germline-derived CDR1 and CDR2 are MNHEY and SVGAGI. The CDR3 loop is CASSQVGFSQPQHF. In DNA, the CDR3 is TGTGCCAGCAGTCAAGTCGGGTTCTCTCAGCCCCAGCATTTT.